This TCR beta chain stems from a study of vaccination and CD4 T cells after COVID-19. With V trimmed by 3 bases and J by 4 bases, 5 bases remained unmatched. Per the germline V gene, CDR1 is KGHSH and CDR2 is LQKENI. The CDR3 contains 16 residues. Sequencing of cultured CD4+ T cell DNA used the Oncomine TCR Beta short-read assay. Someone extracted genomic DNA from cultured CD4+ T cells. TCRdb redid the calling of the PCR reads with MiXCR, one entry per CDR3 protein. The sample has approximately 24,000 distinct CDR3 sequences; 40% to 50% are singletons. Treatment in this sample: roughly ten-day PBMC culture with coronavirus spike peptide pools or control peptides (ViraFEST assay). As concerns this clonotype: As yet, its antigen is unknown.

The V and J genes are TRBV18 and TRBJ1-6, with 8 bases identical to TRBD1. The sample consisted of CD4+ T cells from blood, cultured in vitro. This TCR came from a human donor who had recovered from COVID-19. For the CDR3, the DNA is TGTGCCAGCTCACCCGCTGGACAGGGTTATAATTCACCCCTCCACTTT. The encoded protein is CASSPAGQGYNSPLHF.